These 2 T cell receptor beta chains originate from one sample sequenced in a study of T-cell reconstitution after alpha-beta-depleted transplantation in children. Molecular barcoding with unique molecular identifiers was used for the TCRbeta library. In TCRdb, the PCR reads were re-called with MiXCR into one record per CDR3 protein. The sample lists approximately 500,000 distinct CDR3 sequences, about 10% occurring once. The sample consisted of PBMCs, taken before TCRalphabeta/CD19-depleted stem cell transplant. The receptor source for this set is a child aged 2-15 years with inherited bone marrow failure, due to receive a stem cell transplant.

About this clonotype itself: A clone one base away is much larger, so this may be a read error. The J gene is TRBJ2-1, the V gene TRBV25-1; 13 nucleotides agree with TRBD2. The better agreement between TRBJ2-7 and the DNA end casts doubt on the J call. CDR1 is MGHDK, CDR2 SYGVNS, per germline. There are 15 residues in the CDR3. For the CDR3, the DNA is TGTGCCAGCAGTGAGGTTGGACTAGCGGGGGTTGAGCAGTACTTC. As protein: CASSEVGLAGVEQYF.

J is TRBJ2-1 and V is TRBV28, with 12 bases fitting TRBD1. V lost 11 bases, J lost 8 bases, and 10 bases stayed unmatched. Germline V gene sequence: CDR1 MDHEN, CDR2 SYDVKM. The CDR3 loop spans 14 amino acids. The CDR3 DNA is TGTGCCGGACGTCCGGGACAGGGGGCCTATGAGCAGTTCTTC. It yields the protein CAGRPGQGAYEQFF.